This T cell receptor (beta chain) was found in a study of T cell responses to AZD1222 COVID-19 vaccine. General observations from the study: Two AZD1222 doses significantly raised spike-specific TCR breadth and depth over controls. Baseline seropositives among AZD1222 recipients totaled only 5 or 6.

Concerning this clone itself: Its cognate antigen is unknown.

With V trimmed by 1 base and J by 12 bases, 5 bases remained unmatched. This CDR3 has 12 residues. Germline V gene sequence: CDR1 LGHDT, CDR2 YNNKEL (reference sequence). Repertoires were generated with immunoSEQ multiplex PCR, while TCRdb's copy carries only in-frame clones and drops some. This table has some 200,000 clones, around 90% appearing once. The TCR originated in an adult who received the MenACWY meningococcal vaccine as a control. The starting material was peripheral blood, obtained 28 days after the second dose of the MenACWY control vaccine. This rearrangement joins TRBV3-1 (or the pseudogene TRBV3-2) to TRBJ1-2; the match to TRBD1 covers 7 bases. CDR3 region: CASSQATGVNTF. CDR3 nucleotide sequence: TGTGCCAGCAGCCAAGCCACAGGGGTGAACACCTTC.